This TCR beta chain was retrieved from a study of cytomegalovirus exposure and HLA in healthy donors (dated by TCRdb to about 2017). For the study in its entirety: An earlier analysis of some 600 of the donors reported 276 Gb of sequence data and 95 million to 120 million unique TCR beta sequences obtained from roughly 170 million T cells. In a later genetic analysis, genome-wide SNP genotypes for about 55% of the roughly 700 donors were used, and that subset was treated as a discovery cohort. Every repertoire in the discovery cohort had been generated on one and the same sequencing platform. Among the roughly 390 genotyped donors, about 85% belonged to the genetic ancestry cluster associated with self-reported Caucasian donors. The study combined high-throughput TCR immunosequencing, statistical association of individual TCRs with disease status, and machine learning to predict cytomegalovirus infection status. The number of donors typed differed by locus, with roughly 620-630 for A, B, C, DRB1 and DQB1, about 500 for DQA1, about 610 for DPA1, and around 460 for DPB1. Using immunosequencing, the study profiled T cell repertoires from about 610 subjects and related those repertoires to cytomegalovirus serostatus. Alongside the repertoire data, information on donor age, sex, ethnicity and CMV serostatus was compiled. Several DR-DQ haplotypes were treated as single units for association and clustering because of strong linkage in the cohort. An early release covering 500 to 750 HLA-typed donors comprised around 300 gigabases of sequencing data and some 79 million unique TCR sequences. Rather than drawing on any new phenotypic data, the later analysis identified candidate immune exposures from TCR beta sequences and the way those sequences occurred across donors. Among about 370 genotyped donors of the cohort, an average of approximately 240,000 unique TCR beta nucleotide sequences was sequenced per donor, of which about 18% were non-productive. Class I and class II HLA loci were covered by the typing at four-digit resolution. Along with the roughly 700-subject first cohort, a separate validation cohort of 120 different subjects was used. The aim of the study was to test whether cataloging public T cell receptors could identify signatures of past pathogen exposure. In an earlier analysis of roughly 600 of the donors, high-throughput TCR beta sequencing was used to judge whether each TCR beta V gene segment behaved as functional or pseudogenic. A later analysis re-analyzed previously published TCR beta repertoires from 666 donors and added high-resolution HLA genotyping to study TCR occurrence patterns. The paper's findings and limits, for the study overall: Sequencing depth was assumed to be roughly uniform across donors in the presence/absence analyses, though that assumption may not hold. The only immune exposure information available for the cohort was CMV serostatus. In both the original and validation cohorts, the classifier was reported to diagnose cytomegalovirus status with high specificity and sensitivity. In a later analysis, HLA-associated TCR beta chains were found to be more clonally expanded and to have lower generation probabilities than equally common non-associated chains. Only TCR beta chains were sequenced in this cohort, and the absence of alpha or paired-chain data limited detectable features. A group of highly shared sequence variants was considered likely to be a technical artifact of the sequencing pipeline. Linkage disequilibrium might explain the correlated functional status among segregating V segments, but an unknown experimental factor could not be excluded. According to the authors, the approach could potentially be generalized to other disease states and immunological phenotypes. V-gene and J-gene trimming of TCR beta chains was associated with a missense DCLRE1C variant in a later genetic analysis, and the association was replicated in an independent cohort. The study gave a list of about 150 TCR beta chains associated with cytomegalovirus. According to a later analysis, TCR association rates differed among HLA loci, with DRB1 alleles showing the most associated TCRs and HLA-C alleles showing the fewest. At a false discovery rate of 0.05, a later analysis linked 15,000 to 20,000 TCR beta sequences to specific HLA alleles. When HLA alleles, especially DR and DQ, strongly co-occurred, TCR associations were difficult to assign to individual alleles. According to a later genetic analysis, donors in an Asian-associated ancestry cluster had fewer N-insertions in productive TCRs than the roughly 700-donor mean. According to a later analysis, parvovirus B19, influenza, CMV and Epstein-Barr virus appeared linked to several top co-occurrence clusters. In a later analysis, most CMV-associated TCR beta chains were found to appear HLA-restricted, with HLA associations seemingly driven largely by CMV exposure. Across donors, most TCR sequences were observed very rarely, whereas some public TCRs were present in many individuals. Because counts were too low, approximately 18 rarely observed V segments, including chromosome 9 orphons, were excluded from the earlier analysis of about 500 of the donors. An earlier analysis of some 560 of the donors showed that most TCR beta V segments appeared in productive rearrangements either about 90% or about 30% of the time, which broadly matched IMGT annotations. Some IMGT-functional V segments, including TRBV6-2 and TRBV6-3, could not be told apart with the 87-base-pair reads, so those segments were excluded. A further reported finding was that TCR beta sequences accurately predicted the HLA-A and HLA-B alleles for most subjects in the first cohort. A few of the identified cytomegalovirus-associated TCR beta chains were confirmed in vitro to be specific for cytomegalovirus antigens. Because HLA typing was unavailable for some donors at each locus, only the typed subset was used in association tests.

Relative to germline, V is 0 bases shorter and J is 4 bases shorter, with 10 bases between their ends. The CDR3 runs 14 residues from the cysteine to the phenylalanine. The only DNA kept is the CDR3, 42 bases in frame from the first base. CDR1 is given as SGDLS and CDR2 as YYNGEE, both from the germline V gene. Library generation was performed with the immunoSEQ multiplex PCR assay. The multiplex PCR relied on a mix of 60 forward primers for TCR Vbeta segments and 13 reverse primers for TCR Jbeta segments. A multiplex PCR assay on genomic DNA amplified the CDR3 region of rearranged TCR beta genes. On the Illumina HiSeq System, the amplified TCR beta libraries were sequenced as 87-base-pair reads. Turning to the authors' computational methods: A later analysis tallied tens of millions of unique TCR beta chains across the 666 repertoires, and some 10 million of those chains were shared by two or more donors. Raw reads were error-corrected and collapsed into unique sequences by a nearest-neighbor algorithm in which closely related sequences were merged to remove PCR and sequencing errors. V, D and J gene segments were assigned by aligning CDR3 sequences to IMGT reference sequences. Each retained sequence needed at least a six-nucleotide match to both a V gene segment and a J gene segment. Rearrangements were called productive when the CDR3 lacked stop codons and stayed in frame with V and J; all others were non-productive. Following IMGT convention, CDR3 was defined as the stretch from the second conserved V-encoded cysteine to the conserved J-encoded phenylalanine. The earlier analysis of 500 to 650 of the donors excluded any sequence lacking an unambiguous match to a single V gene segment. In an earlier analysis of around 590 of the donors, a V segment was called functional when productive rearrangements were above 56.7%, and segregating when the standard deviation between donors exceeded 5%. A statistical classification framework was built to diagnose cytomegalovirus status from the catalog of TCR beta chain sequences. In a later analysis, V and J genes were assigned by comparing TCR nucleotide sequences against IMGT/GENE-DB human TR gene sequences. A later analysis assigned CDR3 sequences and most-parsimonious VDJ recombination scenarios with the TCRdist pipeline. A later analysis defined each TCR beta chain by its CDR3 amino acid sequence plus V-gene family, and excluded reads lacking a unique V-gene family. In a later analysis, 500 to 650 highly shared, low-generation-probability nucleotide sequences were removed to address suspected cross-contamination and a sequencing artifact. In a later analysis, a clonal expansion index was calculated for each public chain from normalized within-repertoire ranks of inferred template counts. Generation probabilities in a later analysis came from a VDJ recombination model fitted to out-of-frame rearrangements, and those results were checked against IGoR. In a later analysis, hypergeometric tests were used to score TCR-TCR, TCR-HLA and TCR-CMV co-occurrence, with a repertoire-size bias correction applied to TCR pairs. A later analysis estimated false discovery rates by permuting HLA or CMV assignments 20 times. A later analysis grouped co-occurring TCRs with DBSCAN, adding TCRdist sequence similarity when clustering within HLA-allele-positive subsets. Repertoires with fewer than 30,000 or more than 120,000 public chains, plus five repertoires with anomalous nucleotide sharing, were excluded from co-occurrence clustering. TCRdb took this table from immuneACCESS and kept in-frame rearrangements with V and J called. Such tables lack part of the clones; where checked against another copy, unresolved V genes explain under half of the gap, and the rest is unexplained. V and J calls and clone size follow that table, whereas D and trimming were derived from the DNA. Present in this sample are fewer than 50,000 clones, about 66% of which were seen just once. More than 15% of the sample is taken by the ten largest.

This clone was picked up a small number of times. This receptor's antigen is unknown. The record has no base qualities; no much larger clone is one base away. In total, roughly 710 healthy bone marrow donors made up the cohort. At the time of sampling, all cohort members were nominally healthy, though unrecorded immune exposures were likely present. The donor was CMV seropositive and belonged to the group of 250 to 300 seropositive cohort members. A peripheral blood sample was provided by each donor, and peripheral blood mononuclear cells were used for TCR beta sequencing. Genomic DNA was extracted from the blood cell samples with the Qiagen DNeasy Blood Extraction Kit.

Sequencing was done on a sample of PBMCs. The TCR sequence derives from a man in his fifties in good health and CMV-seropositive. The chain is assembled from TRBV9 and TRBJ1-1; the D gene cannot be resolved reliably. The DNA reads TGTGCCAGCAGCGTAGGGGAGATGCGCACTGAAGCTTTCTTT. Protein translation: CASSVGEMRTEAFF.